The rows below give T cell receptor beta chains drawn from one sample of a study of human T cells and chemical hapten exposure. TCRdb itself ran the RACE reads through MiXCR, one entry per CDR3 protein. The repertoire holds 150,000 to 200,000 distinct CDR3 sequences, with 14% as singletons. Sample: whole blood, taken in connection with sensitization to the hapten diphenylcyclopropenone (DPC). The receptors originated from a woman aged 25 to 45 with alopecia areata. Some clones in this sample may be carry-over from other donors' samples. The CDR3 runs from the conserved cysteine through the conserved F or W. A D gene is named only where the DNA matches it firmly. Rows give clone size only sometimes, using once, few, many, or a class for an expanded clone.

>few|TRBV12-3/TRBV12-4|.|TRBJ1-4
TGTGCCAGCAGTTTAACAGGCTCTAATGAAAAACTGTTTTTT
CASSLTGSNEKLFF
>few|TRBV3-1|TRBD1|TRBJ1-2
TGTGCCAGCAGCTCATCCGGGACAGGGGATGGCTACACCTTC
CASSSSGTGDGYTF
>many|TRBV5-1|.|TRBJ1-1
TGCGCCAGCAGCTTGTCCCATGCGAACACTGAAGCTTTCTTT
CASSLSHANTEAFF
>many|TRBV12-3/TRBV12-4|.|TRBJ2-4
TGTGCCAGCAGTCTCGGGCAAAACAAAAACATTCAGTACTTC
CASSLGQNKNIQYF
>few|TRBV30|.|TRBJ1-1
TGTGCCTGGAGTGTTCGGGGCAACACTGAAGCTTTCTTT
CAWSVRGNTEAFF
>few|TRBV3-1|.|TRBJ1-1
TGTGCCAGCAGTCGTACACCCGGGGGCAACACTGAAGCTTTCTTT
CASSRTPGGNTEAFF
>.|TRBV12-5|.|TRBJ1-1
TGTGCTAGTGGTTTGGTACAGTTAACAGGTGAAGCTTTCTTT
CASGLVQLTGEAFF
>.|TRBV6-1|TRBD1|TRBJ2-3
TGTGCCAGCAGCCCGGGACAGAGGGATACGCAGTATTTT
CASSPGQRDTQYF
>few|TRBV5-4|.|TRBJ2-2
TGTGCCAGCAGCCCCGACTCCACCGGGGAGCTGTTTTTT
CASSPDSTGELFF
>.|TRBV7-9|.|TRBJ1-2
TGTGCCAGCAGCTCGACACCAAACTATGGCTACACCTTC
CASSSTPNYGYTF
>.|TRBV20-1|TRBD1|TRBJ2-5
TGCAGTGCTAGTCCAGGGGGAGAGACCCAGTACTTC
CSASPGGETQYF
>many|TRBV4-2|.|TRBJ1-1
TGTGCCAGCAGCCAAGATATCGGACGCCCAGGGGTAGAGGCTTTCTTT
CASSQDIGRPGVEAFF
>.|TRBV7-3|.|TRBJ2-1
TGTGCCAGCAGCGCCAGGGCAAGGAATGAGCAGTTCTTC
CASSARARNEQFF
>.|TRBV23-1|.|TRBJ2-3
TGCGCCAGCAGAGGAGCTAGCACAGATACGCAGTATTTT
CASRGASTDTQYF
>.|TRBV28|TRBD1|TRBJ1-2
TGTGCCAGCAATCCAGGGGGCGCGGGCTATGGCTACACCTTC
CASNPGGAGYGYTF
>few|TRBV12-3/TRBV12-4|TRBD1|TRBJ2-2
TGTGCCAGCAGTTCGACAGGGATGACCGGGGAGCTGTTTTTT
CASSSTGMTGELFF
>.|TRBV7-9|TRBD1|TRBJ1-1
TGTGCCAGCAGCTTAGGGGACAGGGAGCACACTGAAGCTTTCTTT
CASSLGDREHTEAFF
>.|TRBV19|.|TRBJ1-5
TGTGCCAGTAGTATAGGGGATAATCAGCCCCAGCATTTT
CASSIGDNQPQHF
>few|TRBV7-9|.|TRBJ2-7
TGTGCCAGCGCAGGGGCCGAGCAGTACTTC
CASAGAEQYF
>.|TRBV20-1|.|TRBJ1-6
TGCAGTGCTAGAGGGGTAGGGAGGAATTCATCCCTCCACTTT
CSARGVGRNSSLHF
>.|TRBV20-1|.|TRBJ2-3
TGCAGTGCACCCGTGGTATTCACAGATACGCAGTATTTT
CSAPVVFTDTQYF
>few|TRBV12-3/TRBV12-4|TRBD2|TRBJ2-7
TGTGCCAGCAGTCCCATAGCGGGAAATTCCTACGAGCAGTACTTC
CASSPIAGNSYEQYF
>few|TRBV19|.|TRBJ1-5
TGTGCCAGTAGTAGAGGCGGCGGGGAATCCAGCAATCAGCCCCAGCATTTT
CASSRGGGESSNQPQHF
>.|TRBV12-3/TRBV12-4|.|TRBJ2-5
TGTGCCAGCAGCTTGCAACTACTTCAAGAGACCCAGTACTTC
CASSLQLLQETQYF